Presented here are 10 T cell receptor beta chains from one specimen sequenced in a study of brain T cells in children with intractable seizures. The repertoire was sequenced with immunoSEQ multiplex PCR; TCRdb's copy has only in-frame clones and lacks some. The sample includes 78,000 or so clones, around 90% of them seen just once. The starting material was peripheral blood, obtained at surgery. The receptors stem from a girl aged 2 to 9 with Rasmussen encephalitis and intractable seizures.

The chain is built from TRBV18 and TRBJ1-1; D is unclear. Per the germline V gene, CDR1 is KGHSH and CDR2 is LQKENI. The V and J ends lost 1 base and 0 bases respectively, with 9 bases between them. This CDR3 is built from 15 residues. The CDR3 here is CASSPHEGMNTEAFF. The CDR3 bases are TGTGCCAGCTCACCACATGAGGGAATGAACACTGAAGCTTTCTTT. Based on the CDR3 plus reference TRBV18 and TRBJ1-1, the full variable domain is NAGVMQNPRHLVRRRGQEARLRCSPMKGHSHVYWYRQLPEEGLKFMVYLQKENIIDESGMPKERFSAEFPKEGPSILRIQQVVRGDSAAYFCASSPHEGMNTEAFFGQGTRLTVV.

The rearrangement links TRBV11-2 to TRBJ2-3, with 14 bases that match TRBD2. Trimming took 5 bases from V and 4 from J; bases not matched to a gene: 14. The CDR3 has 19 residues. Per germline, CDR1 SGHAT and CDR2 FQNNGV. CDR3 sequence reads: CASSRRGTSGSFSSDTQYF. The CDR3 region has the DNA TGTGCCAGCAGCCGAAGAGGGACTAGCGGGAGTTTTTCGTCAGATACGCAGTATTTT.

The chain has TRBV5-1 and TRBJ2-3, with D tentatively TRBD1 or TRBD2 (5 bases each). V dropped 5 bases and J dropped 12 bases, with 16 bases sitting between them. The CDR3 extends over 12 amino acids. CDR1 is SGHRS and CDR2 is YFSETQ in the germline V gene. The CDR3, as DNA: TGCGCCAGCAGTTCCCTCCGTAGGGACCAGTATTTT. It yields the protein CASSSLRRDQYF.

The rearrangement links TRBV28 to TRBJ2-5; D is ambiguous. V lost 5 bases to trimming and J lost 5 bases, with 3 bases between them. The CDR3 length is 10 residues. Germline CDR1 reads MDHEN; CDR2 reads SYDVKM. The CDR3 is CASSRETQYF. The CDR3 DNA is TGTGCCAGCAGTCGGGAGACCCAGTACTTC.

This sequence joins TRBV4-1 and TRBJ2-3; 11 bases map to TRBD1. There are 19 residues in the CDR3. After removal of 2 bases from V and 3 bases from J, the junction contained 13 bases not matched to a gene. Looked up from germline, CDR1 is MGHRA and CDR2 is YSYEKL. The CDR3 is CASSQRPGQGEGITDTQYF. CDR3 nucleotide sequence: TGCGCCAGCAGCCAACGACCGGGACAGGGGGAGGGCATTACAGATACGCAGTATTTT.

The chain is built from TRBV27 and TRBJ1-6, with TRBD1 identical over 8 bases. Germline V gene lookup returns CDR1 MNHEY and CDR2 SMNVEV (reference sequence). Unmatched junction bases numbered 8, after V lost 5 bases and J lost 5 bases. CDR3 length: 16 amino acids. CDR3 in amino acids: CASSHRRDRNNSPLHF. CDR3 bases: TGTGCCAGCAGTCATCGCCGGGACAGGAATAATTCACCCCTCCACTTT.

The chain has TRBV7-9 and TRBJ1-2; 7 positions match TRBD1. V lost 5 bases to trimming and J lost 1 base; unmatched junction nucleotides: 16. Germline CDR1 and CDR2: SEHNR and FQNEAQ (reference sequence). The CDR3 totals 18 residues. The CDR3 reads CASSQGGRGRGYNYGYTF. Here the CDR3 DNA reads TGTGCCAGCAGCCAAGGAGGGAGGGGGCGCGGTTATAACTATGGCTACACCTTC.

V and J are TRBV28 and TRBJ1-3; possible D gene TRBD1, 5 bases. Between the trimmed V and J ends, which lost 3 bases and 2 bases, there was a span of 14 bases. Germline V gene lookup returns CDR1 MDHEN and CDR2 SYDVKM. The CDR3 runs 16 residues. The DNA for the CDR3 is TGTGCCAGCAGTTTGTTGGCAGGGAGAGCTGGAAACACCATATATTTT. Amino acids: CASSLLAGRAGNTIYF. The full variable domain, with the rest looked up from reference TRBV28 and TRBJ1-3, is DVKVTQSSRYLVKRTGEKVFLECVQDMDHENMFWYRQDPGLGLRLIYFSYDVKMKEKGDIPEGYSVSREKKERFSLILESASTNQTSMYLCASSLLAGRAGNTIYFGEGSWLTVV.

The chain recombines TRBV20-1 with TRBJ1-2; tentatively, D is TRBD1 (5 bases). V was clipped by 6 bases and J by 9 bases, with 14 bases between them. CDR1 and CDR2 (germline): DFQATT, SNEGSKA (reference sequence). The CDR3 is 11 amino acids. CDR3 sequence: CSADGGLRYTF. CDR3 sequence (DNA): TGCAGTGCCGACGGGGGTCTGCGCTACACCTTC.

This rearrangement joins TRBV28 to TRBJ1-2; 10 nucleotides line up with TRBD1. The V gene's germline CDR1 is MDHEN and CDR2 SYDVKM. CDR3 size: 14 residues. The ends lost 7 bases at V and 5 bases at J; junction bases unmatched: 7. CDR3 coding DNA: TGTGCCAGCATCTCGACAGGGGGCGGGTATGGCTACACCTTC. Translating gives CASISTGGGYGYTF.